This paragraph covers one T cell receptor beta chain sequence. This record belongs to a study of blood T cell repertoires in COVID-19. Background on the study: The United States, Italy and Spain provided the acute and convalescent COVID-19 samples. Sources were T cells, B-cell-depleted T cells, or PBMCs; the material itself was cDNA or gDNA.

Original processing notes: Estimation of nucleated cell counts was performed using reference gene primer amplification. TCRdb's copy holds only in-frame clones and misses some; the assay was immunoSEQ multiplex PCR. Clonal size and the V and J genes are those of that table, whereas D and trimming came from the DNA. The sample records around 260,000 clones, 85% to 90% being singletons. The CDR3 loop spans 14 amino acids. V was pared by 6 bases and J by 7 bases, with 11 bases of the junction left unmatched. The V gene's germline CDR1 is MNHEY and CDR2 SVGEGT. Sequencing was carried out using peripheral blood. The receptor comes from a man aged 30 to 45 with acute or convalescent COVID-19. The V call is TRBV6-2 or TRBV6-3, the J call TRBJ1-2; 7 bases match TRBD1. The chain's CDR3 is CASSLGQAKAGYTF. CDR3 DNA sequence: TGTGCCAGCAGCCTCGGACAGGCTAAGGCTGGCTACACCTTC.